These T cell receptor beta chains were read from a single sample in a study of blood T cell repertoires in COVID-19. The method was immunoSEQ multiplex PCR; TCRdb's version includes in-frame clones alone and lacks a portion of them. Of around 41,000 clones listed, 87% are singletons. Sample: peripheral blood. The receptors were gathered from a woman older than 75 with active COVID-19. Both conserved end residues are part of each CDR3.

J | V | CDR3
TRBJ2-3 | TRBV9 | CASSAGLAGGHLDTQYF
TRBJ2-7 | TRBV6-6 | CASTSLYEQYF
TRBJ2-3 | TRBV5-1 | CASTRSGVADTQYF
TRBJ2-3 | TRBV5-4 | CASSSPGGGFTDTQYF
TRBJ2-3 | TRBV2 | CASSFTGTSTDTQYF
TRBJ2-1 | TRBV11-2 | CASSLEYQYNEQFF
TRBJ2-2 | TRBV24-1 | CATSDGRVSGELFF
TRBJ2-2 | TRBV7-8 | CASSLAGDTGELFF
TRBJ1-4 | TRBV4-1 | CASSQDRGGGGVEKLFF
TRBJ2-6 | TRBV7-9 | CASPRQASSGANVLTF
TRBJ2-1 | TRBV6-2/TRBV6-3 | CASSHAGTGGYNEQFF
TRBJ1-5 | TRBV3-1/TRBV3-2 | CASGTGISNQPQHF
TRBJ1-4 | TRBV18 | CASQTTTNEKLFF
TRBJ2-2 | TRBV5-1 | CASRRGGENTGELFF
TRBJ2-5 | TRBV11-1 | CASSQTGFQETQYF
TRBJ2-2 | TRBV5-1 | CASSSRGGDTGELFF
TRBJ2-3 | TRBV11-3 | CASSFRSGDTDTQYF
TRBJ2-1 | TRBV3-1/TRBV3-2 | CASSLGGNEQFF